The sequence of this T cell receptor beta chain was determined in a study of blood T cell repertoires in COVID-19. Profiled with immunoSEQ multiplex PCR; TCRdb holds only in-frame clones, not every one. The sample lists roughly 140,000 clones; 84% were seen once. Participants spanned ages about 18 to 100 years and resided in roughly 26 US areas. Donors were grouped by their self-reported clinical history. The study recruited exposed participants who had met a COVID-19 case within 2 weeks before entry. The CDR3 is 17 residues long. V trimming: 2 bases; J trimming: 1 base; junction bases outside the gene matches: 7. CDR1 and CDR2 from the germline V gene are SGHVS and FQNEAQ.

The V call is TRBV7-8, the J call TRBJ2-7; 11 bases fit TRBD2. The source of this sequence is a woman in her forties or fifties who had been exposed to COVID-19. The sequenced sample was PBMCs or T cells enriched from blood (not recorded which). This CDR3 reads CASSLTSGGPRSYEQYF. DNA for the CDR3: TGTGCCAGCAGCTTAACTAGCGGGGGCCCTCGATCCTACGAGCAGTACTTC.